A selection of T cell receptor beta chains follows, all from one sample in a study of siplizumab effects on memory and regulatory T cells. Repertoires were generated with immunoSEQ multiplex PCR, while TCRdb's copy carries only in-frame clones and drops some. The sample contains some 87,000 clones, 90% of which appear only once. The specimen was CD4+ T cells sorted from blood. Receptors were obtained from a human donor in good health. Each CDR3 is given with its conserved first and last residue. Each record gives: J gene, V gene, D gene, CDR3 DNA, CDR3 protein. A D gene is named only where the DNA matches it firmly.

>TRBJ2-7|TRBV28|NA
TGTGCCAGCAGTTTGGGGGGGGCCGGGGACTACGAGCAGTACTTC
CASSLGGAGDYEQYF
>TRBJ1-5|TRBV12-5|TRBD1
TGTGCTAGTGGTTTGGTAGTGGGAGAAGGGGGCCGAGGTCAGCCCCAGCATTTT
CASGLVVGEGGRGQPQHF
>TRBJ1-5|TRBV18|NA
TGTGCCAGCTCCCCTCGAGGGGAGCAGCCCCAGCATTTT
CASSPRGEQPQHF
>TRBJ1-5|TRBV19|NA
TGTGCCAGTAGTTTAGGCGGGCCCCTAAATCAGCCCCAGCATTTT
CASSLGGPLNQPQHF
>TRBJ2-7|TRBV2|TRBD1
TGTGCCAGCATACAGGGGACCTACGAGCAGTACTTC
CASIQGTYEQYF
>TRBJ2-1|TRBV7-8|NA
TGTGCCAGCAGCTTAGGGGGGGTGAGCAATGAGCAGTTCTTC
CASSLGGVSNEQFF
>TRBJ2-3|TRBV4-1|TRBD2
TGCGCCAGCAGCCAAGGTAGCGGGAGGTCCGGGAGTTACACAGATACGCAGTATTTT
CASSQGSGRSGSYTDTQYF
>TRBJ2-5|TRBV7-7|NA
TGTGCTAGCGGACAAGACCTACAAGAGACCCAGTACTTC
CASGQDLQETQYF
>TRBJ2-1|TRBV19|NA
TGTGCCAGTAGTTTCAACTATCGCGGCGGGAATGAGCAGTTCTTC
CASSFNYRGGNEQFF
>TRBJ2-3|TRBV6-4|NA
TGTGCCAGCAGTGACCTTCGTTCAGATACGCAGTATTTT
CASSDLRSDTQYF
>TRBJ2-7|TRBV6-1|TRBD2
TGTGCCAGCAGTGAAGTTAGCGGGATGGGGGAGCAGTACTTC
CASSEVSGMGEQYF
>TRBJ2-2|TRBV12-5|NA
TGTGCTAGTGGTTTGACCGGGGAGCTGTTTTTT
CASGLTGELFF
>TRBJ1-6|TRBV7-2|TRBD1
TGTGCCAGCAGCTTAACAGGGGACAGTGGGTCACCCCTCCACTTT
CASSLTGDSGSPLHF
>TRBJ2-6|TRBV30|NA
TGTGCCTGGAGTGTGGGGGGCTCTGGGGCCAACGTCCTGACTTTC
CAWSVGGSGANVLTF
>TRBJ2-7|TRBV5-5|NA
TGTGCCAGCAGCTCAGTCGACTACTACGAGCAGTACTTC
CASSSVDYYEQYF
>TRBJ2-5|TRBV5-4|NA
TGTGCCAGCAGCTTGAGGGCCTGGGGGCGAGAGACCCAGTACTTC
CASSLRAWGRETQYF
>TRBJ2-7|TRBV5-1|NA
TGCGCCAGCAGCTTGGCCGAGGGCAGAGGGGACGAGCAGTACTTC
CASSLAEGRGDEQYF
>TRBJ2-7|TRBV19|NA
TGTGCCAGTAGTAAGCGGGCCTTCGGGGGCCCCTACGAGCAGTACTTC
CASSKRAFGGPYEQYF
>TRBJ2-7|TRBV4-2|TRBD2
TGTGCCAGCAGCCAAGATACGGGAGGGCCCTTTTTCGAGCAGTACTTC
CASSQDTGGPFFEQYF
>TRBJ2-7|TRBV5-5|TRBD1
TGTGCCAGCAGCTTGGATTGGGTACCGGGACAGGGTGCGTACGAGCAGTACTTC
CASSLDWVPGQGAYEQYF
>TRBJ2-4|TRBV4-1|NA
TGCGCCAGCAGCCAAGATAGGGGGATTAAAAACATTCAGTACTTC
CASSQDRGIKNIQYF
>TRBJ2-7|TRBV6-1|TRBD1
TGTGCCAGCATTCCTGGGGGACAGGGAGTCTACGAGCAGTACTTC
CASIPGGQGVYEQYF